The clone carrying this T cell receptor beta chain was seen ten or more times. This entry comes from a study of regulatory T cells in long-lasting Graves disease. Sample time point: newly diagnosed GD, antithyroid drugs for less than 3 months. Extracted PBMC RNA gave rise to the TCR library. Trimming at V came to 3 bases and at J to 3 bases, leaving 4 bases not matched to a gene. CDR3 length: 14 residues. The germline V gene has CDR1 DFQATT and CDR2 SNEGSKA (reference sequence). With iRepertoire HTBI primers and Arm-PCR of CDR3 regions, TCR beta libraries were built. TCRdb re-called the multiplex PCR reads through MiXCR, storing one row per CDR3 protein. The profile shows some 600,000 distinct CDR3 sequences, about 16% of them singletons. In addition, the sample was reused for a study of T cells in Graves' hyperthyroidism and ophthalmopathy.

This sequence joins TRBV20-1 and TRBJ2-7; 11 nucleotides align to TRBD1. This receptor was taken from a man aged 18 to 35 with Graves disease. Sequenced material: peripheral blood mononuclear cells (PBMCs), taken at new diagnosis, from a patient treated with antithyroid drugs. CDR3 bases: TGCAGTGCTAGTGCGGGGACAGGGGGCTACGAGCAGTACTTC. This translates into CSASAGTGGYEQYF.